The rows below give T cell receptor beta chains drawn from one sample of a study of beta chain features in type 1 diabetes. Data came from immunoSEQ multiplex PCR; TCRdb stores just in-frame clones and leaves some out. The repertoire includes about 400,000 clones, approximately 12% of them detected once, and roughly 0.015% sits in the top ten. The sample comprised naive CD4+ T cells from blood. These receptors originate from a man aged 18 to 30 in good health. Both conserved end residues are part of each CDR3. A D gene is named only where the DNA matches it firmly. Not every row has a clone size; where given, it reads once, few, many or a size class.

v_gene: TRBV7-2; j_gene: TRBJ2-1; d_gene: NA; abundance: NA; CDR3aa: CASSLVGDSNEQFF; CDR3nt: TGTGCCAGCAGCTTAGTGGGGGACTCCAATGAGCAGTTCTTC
v_gene: TRBV19; j_gene: TRBJ2-7; d_gene: NA; abundance: NA; CDR3aa: CASSIDRSGGGEQYF; CDR3nt: TGTGCCAGTAGTATAGATCGGAGCGGAGGCGGCGAGCAGTACTTC
v_gene: TRBV21-1; j_gene: TRBJ2-7; d_gene: NA; abundance: NA; CDR3aa: CASSKSDRASSYEQYF; CDR3nt: TGTGCCAGCAGCAAATCGGACAGGGCGAGCTCCTACGAGCAGTACTTC
v_gene: TRBV7-9; j_gene: TRBJ2-3; d_gene: NA; abundance: few; CDR3aa: CASSLNQDTQYF; CDR3nt: TGTGCCAGCAGCTTAAACCAGGATACGCAGTATTTT
v_gene: TRBV7-3; j_gene: TRBJ2-1; d_gene: NA; abundance: NA; CDR3aa: CASSPDRDNEQFF; CDR3nt: TGTGCCAGCAGCCCCGACAGAGACAATGAGCAGTTCTTC
v_gene: TRBV19; j_gene: TRBJ2-1; d_gene: TRBD1; abundance: few; CDR3aa: CASRTSGQVWVPNEQFF; CDR3nt: TGTGCCAGTAGGACGAGCGGACAGGTCTGGGTACCGAATGAGCAGTTCTTC
v_gene: TRBV28; j_gene: TRBJ1-1; d_gene: NA; abundance: few; CDR3aa: CASTRGEAFF; CDR3nt: TGTGCCAGCACAAGAGGAGAAGCTTTCTTT
v_gene: TRBV4-2; j_gene: TRBJ2-1; d_gene: TRBD2; abundance: few; CDR3aa: CASSQDGGMGLAGGRATDEQFF; CDR3nt: TGTGCCAGCAGCCAAGATGGTGGCATGGGACTAGCGGGGGGGCGGGCTACGGATGAGCAGTTCTTC
v_gene: TRBV30; j_gene: TRBJ1-1; d_gene: TRBD1; abundance: few; CDR3aa: CAFEDRRAFF; CDR3nt: TGTGCCTTTGAGGACAGGAGAGCTTTCTTT
v_gene: TRBV30; j_gene: TRBJ2-7; d_gene: NA; abundance: NA; CDR3aa: CAWSAPARYEQYF; CDR3nt: TGTGCCTGGAGTGCCCCCGCCAGGTACGAGCAGTACTTC
v_gene: TRBV19; j_gene: TRBJ1-5; d_gene: TRBD1; abundance: NA; CDR3aa: CASSPPPTGANQPQHF; CDR3nt: TGTGCCAGTAGCCCCCCCCCGACAGGGGCTAATCAGCCCCAGCATTTT
v_gene: TRBV19; j_gene: TRBJ2-3; d_gene: TRBD2; abundance: NA; CDR3aa: CARPGLAGVFADTQYF; CDR3nt: TGTGCCAGACCAGGACTAGCGGGAGTGTTTGCAGATACGCAGTATTTT
v_gene: TRBV19; j_gene: TRBJ2-3; d_gene: NA; abundance: few; CDR3aa: CASSMAARPPDTQYF; CDR3nt: TGTGCCAGTAGTATGGCGGCACGACCCCCGGATACGCAGTATTTT